This TCR beta chain was observed in a study of CD8 T cells in Susac syndrome. TCR beta from blood CD8+ and CD4+ T cells was sequenced. Random hexamers were used to reverse transcribe an amount of roughly 0.45 to 1 ug RNA. MiXCR, run by TCRdb on the immunoSEQ multiplex PCR reads, gives a single entry per CDR3 protein. The sample lists about 190,000 distinct CDR3 sequences, 85% to 95% occurring once. The CDR3 runs to 13 residues. CDR1 and CDR2 (germline): GTSNPN, SVGIG (reference sequence). Deletions cut 0 bases from V and 0 bases from J, with 5 bases between. As concerns this clonotype: Its antigen is as yet unknown.

Study-level results: The study's TCR sequencing and HLA analysis covered a relatively small number of individuals, and the study acknowledged this.

Material: CD4+ T cells from PBMCs. The chain recombines TRBV30 with TRBJ2-5, with D possibly called TRBD1 or TRBD2 (5 bases each). The sequence came from a human donor in good health. For the CDR3, the DNA is TGTGCCTGGAGTGTGGGACACCAAGAGACCCAGTACTTC. This encodes CAWSVGHQETQYF.